This T cell receptor (beta chain) was captured by sequencing in a study of blood T cell repertoires in COVID-19. Study-wide context: The origin of the acute and convalescent COVID-19 samples was the United States, Italy and Spain. PBMCs, B-cell-depleted T cells, or T cells were the source of the cDNA or gDNA that made up the material.

The germline V gene has CDR1 MDHEN and CDR2 SYDVKM. CDR3 length: 14 amino acids. J gave up 2 bases and V 4 bases, and 3 bases lay outside the gene matches. The authors' processing: Reference gene primers were amplified, and this amplification served to estimate nucleated cell counts. Produced via immunoSEQ multiplex PCR; TCRdb's table is partial and in-frame only. V, J and clone size are taken as reported in that table, and D and trimming were inferred from the DNA itself. Of a few hundred thousand clones in the sample, roughly 80% were seen once. Sequencing was performed on peripheral blood. The chain has TRBV28 and TRBJ2-5, with 8 bases lining up with TRBD2. This receptor was identified in a human donor in a cohort sampled during active COVID-19. CDR3 DNA: TGTGCCAGCAGTTCGGGGGGGGTGCAAGAGACCCAGTACTTC. Amino acid sequence: CASSSGGVQETQYF.